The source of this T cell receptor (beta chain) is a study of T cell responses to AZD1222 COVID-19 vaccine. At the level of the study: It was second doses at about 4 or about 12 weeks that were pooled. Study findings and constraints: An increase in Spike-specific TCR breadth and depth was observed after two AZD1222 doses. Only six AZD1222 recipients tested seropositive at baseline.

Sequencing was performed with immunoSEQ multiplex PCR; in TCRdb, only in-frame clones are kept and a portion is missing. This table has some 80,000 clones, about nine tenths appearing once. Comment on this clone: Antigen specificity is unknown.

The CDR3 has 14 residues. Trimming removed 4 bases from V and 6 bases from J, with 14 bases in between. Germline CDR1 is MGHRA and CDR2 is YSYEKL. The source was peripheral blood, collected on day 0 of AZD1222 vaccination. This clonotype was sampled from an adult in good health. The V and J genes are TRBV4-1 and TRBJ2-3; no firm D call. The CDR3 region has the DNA TGCGCCAGCAGCCCACCGCTCCTGCGGGATACGCAGTATTTT. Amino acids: CASSPPLLRDTQYF.